This is a list of T cell receptor beta chains from one sample in a study of human T cells and chemical hapten exposure. Via MiXCR, TCRdb re-called the RACE reads, giving one row per CDR3 protein. The data contain over 35,000 distinct CDR3 sequences, 10% to 13% of them singletons. Source: whole blood, taken in connection with sensitization to the hapten diphenylcyclopropenone (DPC). The receptors here all came from a man under 40 with alopecia areata. Some clones in this sample may be carry-over from other donors' samples. The CDR3 runs from the conserved cysteine through the conserved F or W. A D gene is named only where the DNA matches it firmly. Not every row has a clone size; where given, it reads once, few, many or a size class.

cdr3_aa cdr3_nt j_call d_call v_call cdr3_length clone_size
CASSQGLFPNEKLFF TGCGCCAGCAGCCAAGGTCTTTTTCCTAATGAAAAACTGTTTTTT TRBJ1-4 - TRBV4-3 15 -
CASSDLIWVLKASGANVLTF TGTGCCAGCAGTGATTTGATCTGGGTGTTGAAAGCCTCTGGGGCCAACGTCCTGACTTTC TRBJ2-6 - TRBV2 20 many
CSFKRGPSYEQYF TGCAGCTTTAAGCGGGGGCCCTCCTACGAGCAGTACTTC TRBJ2-7 TRBD2 TRBV29-1 13 many
CASSFRAGTSGKNIQYF TGTGCCAGCAGCTTCCGTGCCGGGACTAGCGGCAAAAACATTCAGTACTTC TRBJ2-4 TRBD2 TRBV13 17 -
CASSPLNSGFRTDTQYF TGTGCCAGCAGCCCCCTTAACAGCGGATTCCGCACAGATACGCAGTATTTT TRBJ2-3 - TRBV7-7 17 many
CASSYPVAGGPDTQYF TGTGCCAGCAGTTACCCGGTAGCGGGGGGGCCGGATACGCAGTATTTT TRBJ2-3 TRBD2 TRBV6-5 16 -
CASSLEDTPNTEAFF TGCGCCAGCAGCTTGGAAGATACACCGAACACTGAAGCTTTCTTT TRBJ1-1 - TRBV5-1 15 -
CASTGGDTQYF TGTGCCAGCACCGGGGGAGATACGCAGTATTTT TRBJ2-3 - TRBV12-3/TRBV12-4 11 few
CASSGPLRGDSVTEAFF TGTGCCAGCAGTGGACCACTAAGGGGGGATTCGGTTACTGAAGCTTTCTTT TRBJ1-1 - TRBV2 17 many
CASSPTGRSYNSPLHF TGTGCCAGCAGCCCCACGGGACGCTCCTATAATTCACCCCTCCACTTT TRBJ1-6 - TRBV3-1 16 many
CSIGQGTNYGYTF TGCAGCATTGGACAGGGGACTAACTATGGCTACACCTTC TRBJ1-2 TRBD1 TRBV29-1 13 -
CASSPLGGGAGDTQYF TGTGCCAGCAGCCCCTTGGGCGGGGGGGCCGGAGATACGCAGTATTTT TRBJ2-3 TRBD2 TRBV6-5 16 many
CASSPGSSEKLFF TGTGCCAGCTCACCAGGCTCGAGTGAAAAACTGTTTTTT TRBJ1-4 - TRBV18 13 few
CASSPPSVTGELFF TGCGCCAGCAGCCCCCCCTCGGTCACCGGGGAGCTGTTTTTT TRBJ2-2 - TRBV5-1 14 -
CASSPRLLGGTDTQYF TGTGCCAGCAGCCCCCGACTCCTTGGTGGCACAGATACGCAGTATTTT TRBJ2-3 - TRBV9 16 few
CASSYSRDREMYF TGTGCCAGCAGTTACTCCCGGGACAGGGAAATGTACTTC TRBJ1-2 TRBD1 TRBV6-5 13 few
CASSVGWGYEQYF TGTGCCAGCAGCGTAGGATGGGGTTACGAGCAGTACTTC TRBJ2-7 - TRBV9 13 -
CASSQDEAGTNYGYTF TGTGCCAGCAGCCAAGATGAGGCAGGGACTAACTATGGCTACACCTTC TRBJ1-2 - TRBV4-2 16 -
CASSHPRTSGTDTQYF TGTGCCAGCAGCCACCCCCGGACTAGCGGCACAGATACGCAGTATTTT TRBJ2-3 TRBD2 TRBV9 16 -
CATSVLGGSGNTIYF TGTGCCACCTCTGTGTTAGGGGGCTCTGGAAACACCATATATTTT TRBJ1-3 - TRBV15 15 -
CASSPSGRALNIQYF TGTGCCAGCAGCCCCAGCGGGAGGGCCCTAAACATTCAGTACTTC TRBJ2-4 TRBD2 TRBV6-2/TRBV6-3 15 few
CASNWDLNYGYTF TGTGCCAGCAACTGGGACCTCAACTATGGCTACACCTTC TRBJ1-2 - TRBV6-2/TRBV6-3 13 few
CASSQERGNQETQYF TGCGCCAGCAGCCAAGAGCGGGGCAACCAAGAGACCCAGTACTTC TRBJ2-5 - TRBV4-3 15 medium-sized
CASSQGSSHQPQHF TGTGCCAGCAGCCAGGGGTCCTCCCATCAGCCCCAGCATTTT TRBJ1-5 - TRBV3-1 14 few
CASRSSARGNNEQFF TGTGCAAGTCGCTCATCGGCCAGGGGGAACAATGAGCAGTTCTTC TRBJ2-1 - TRBV12-2 15 many
CASSVPRGNTGELFF TGTGCCAGTAGTGTCCCTCGCGGCAACACCGGGGAGCTGTTTTTT TRBJ2-2 - TRBV19 15 -
CSVSRDRANIQYF TGCAGTGTTAGCCGGGACAGGGCGAACATTCAGTACTTC TRBJ2-4 TRBD1 TRBV20-1 13 many
CASSFPTGPGQDTQYF TGTGCCAGCAGCTTCCCGACAGGACCAGGGCAAGATACGCAGTATTTT TRBJ2-3 - TRBV7-2 16 -
CASSGGQNYGYTF TGTGCCAGCAGTGGGGGACAGAACTATGGCTACACCTTC TRBJ1-2 TRBD1 TRBV12-3/TRBV12-4 13 many
CASSHPRQGASRNQPQHF TGTGCCAGCAGCCACCCACGACAGGGGGCGAGTAGGAATCAGCCCCAGCATTTT TRBJ1-5 TRBD1 TRBV5-8 18 many
CASSPRQVFVGTSYNEQFF TGTGCCAGCAGCCCCCGACAGGTATTTGTAGGTACCTCCTACAATGAGCAGTTCTTC TRBJ2-1 - TRBV7-8 19 -
CASSLEWDRAYEQYF TGTGCCAGCAGCTTAGAATGGGACAGGGCCTACGAGCAGTACTTC TRBJ2-7 TRBD1 TRBV7-2 15 few
CASKGSEEQFF TGTGCGAGTAAGGGATCCGAGGAGCAGTTCTTC TRBJ2-1 - TRBV10-3 11 few
CAISGTGGSDSPLHF TGTGCCATCAGTGGAACAGGGGGTTCCGATTCACCCCTCCACTTT TRBJ1-6 TRBD1 TRBV10-3 15 many
CASSLEDREPETQYF TGTGCCAGCAGCTTGGAGGACAGGGAGCCAGAGACCCAGTACTTC TRBJ2-5 TRBD1 TRBV5-6 15 many
CASSPTIQETQYF TGTGCCAGCTCACCAACGATACAAGAGACCCAGTACTTC TRBJ2-5 - TRBV18 13 many
CASSPPEGRSYEQYF TGTGCCAGCAGTCCCCCGGAGGGGCGCTCCTACGAGCAGTACTTC TRBJ2-7 - TRBV12-3/TRBV12-4 15 few
CASSLAGTRGNEQFF TGCGCCAGCAGCTTGGCCGGGACTAGGGGCAATGAGCAGTTCTTC TRBJ2-1 TRBD2 TRBV5-1 15 many
CASSLGPSPSEEQFF TGCGCCAGCAGCTTGGGACCGTCGCCCTCCGAGGAGCAGTTCTTC TRBJ2-1 - TRBV5-1 15 -
CASVVGGGAYNEQFF TGTGCCAGCGTCGTGGGCGGGGGGGCCTACAATGAGCAGTTCTTC TRBJ2-1 TRBD2 TRBV7-9 15 many
CSVEHPTQETQYF TGCAGCGTTGAACACCCGACCCAAGAGACCCAGTACTTC TRBJ2-5 - TRBV29-1 13 many
CASSRTRGNTGELFF TGTGCCAGCAGCCGCACCAGGGGAAACACCGGGGAGCTGTTTTTT TRBJ2-2 - TRBV11-2 15 -
CASSQGRGDYNEQFF TGTGCCAGCAGCCAAGGCCGGGGGGACTACAATGAGCAGTTCTTC TRBJ2-1 TRBD2 TRBV3-1 15 many
CASSTLWGTDTQYF TGTGCCAGCAGTACCTTGTGGGGCACAGATACGCAGTATTTT TRBJ2-3 - TRBV7-8 14 few
CASSQRGVGTDTQYF TGTGCCAGCAGCCAGAGGGGAGTTGGCACAGATACGCAGTATTTT TRBJ2-3 - TRBV11-2 15 -
CATRGDIQYF TGTGCCACCCGGGGGGACATTCAGTACTTC TRBJ2-4 TRBD2 TRBV2 10 -
CATGRAATNEKLFF TGTGCCACCGGCAGAGCTGCAACTAATGAAAAACTGTTTTTT TRBJ1-4 - TRBV15 14 -
CASSPGTSVTQETQYF TGTGCCAGCAGTCCCGGGACTAGCGTTACACAAGAGACCCAGTACTTC TRBJ2-5 TRBD2 TRBV6-5 16 many
CASSATSGRSTDTQYF TGTGCCAGCAGCGCCACTAGCGGGAGATCCACAGATACGCAGTATTTT TRBJ2-3 TRBD2 TRBV7-3 16 many
CASSQRTGLGPNTDTQYF TGTGCCAGCAGCCAGCGGACAGGGTTAGGGCCCAACACAGATACGCAGTATTTT TRBJ2-3 TRBD1 TRBV11-3 18 few
CAWSVGLARYNEQFF TGTGCCTGGAGTGTAGGACTAGCGCGATACAATGAGCAGTTCTTC TRBJ2-1 TRBD2 TRBV30 15 few
CASSLARLSEQFF TGTGCCAGCAGCTTAGCGCGGCTATCTGAGCAGTTCTTC TRBJ2-1 - TRBV7-6 13 many
CASSLDGMNTEAFF TGCGCCAGCAGCTTGGACGGCATGAACACTGAAGCTTTCTTT TRBJ1-1 - TRBV5-1 14 many
CASRAMDTSQPQHF TGTGCCAGCAGAGCGATGGACACCTCTCAGCCCCAGCATTTT TRBJ1-5 - TRBV6-1 14 -
CASSPPGLAGGTDTQYF TGTGCCAGCTCACCACCGGGACTAGCGGGCGGCACAGATACGCAGTATTTT TRBJ2-3 TRBD2 TRBV18 17 -
CASSSAVTGELFF TGTGCCAGCAGCTCGGCGGTCACCGGGGAGCTGTTTTTT TRBJ2-2 - TRBV7-9 13 few
CASSPDAGQETQYF TGTGCCAGCTCACCGGACGCTGGACAAGAGACCCAGTACTTC TRBJ2-5 - TRBV18 14 few
CASSGGPSTGELFF TGTGCCAGCAGCGGGGGACCTTCCACCGGGGAGCTGTTTTTT TRBJ2-2 - TRBV9 14 few
CASSLGTGRAGELFF TGTGCCAGCAGTCTCGGGACAGGGCGTGCCGGGGAGCTGTTTTTT TRBJ2-2 TRBD1 TRBV12-3/TRBV12-4 15 few